The 17 T cell receptor beta chains below were found in one sample sequenced in a study of OX40 agonist ivuxolimab in advanced cancers. TCRdb's copy holds only in-frame clones and misses some; the assay was immunoSEQ multiplex PCR. Here the sample spans about 52,000 clones, 86% being singletons. This material consisted of CD4+ or CD8+ T cells sorted from blood, taken in a trial of the OX40 agonist ivuxolimab. Receptors were obtained from an adult with an advanced solid tumor such as melanoma, head and neck, liver or kidney cancer.

The rearrangement uses TRBV4-1 and TRBJ2-3; a possible D gene is TRBD2 (6 bases). V gave up 4 bases and J gave up 1 base, with 12 bases separating them. This CDR3 contains 15 residues. The germline gives CDR1 MGHRA, CDR2 YSYEKL. CDR3 protein: CASSPGSGRTDTQYF. Here the CDR3 DNA reads TGCGCCAGCAGCCCGGGTAGCGGCCGCACAGATACGCAGTATTTT.

V usage is TRBV19 and J usage is TRBJ2-7; 7 bases match TRBD1. The CDR3 totals 13 residues. The germline V gene has CDR1 LNHDA and CDR2 SQIVND (reference sequence). Trimming cost V 5 bases and J 5 bases; bases outside gene matches: 6. DNA of the CDR3: TGTGCCAGTAGTCCCCGGACAGGCCACGAGCAGTACTTC. It specifies CASSPRTGHEQYF.

This rearrangement joins TRBV18 to TRBJ2-7, with D perhaps being TRBD1 or TRBD2 (6 bases each). V was clipped by 6 bases and J by 5 bases, with 20 bases between them. The CDR3 spans 15 residues. Germline CDR1 reads KGHSH; CDR2 reads LQKENI. Here the CDR3 DNA reads TGTGCCAGCTCCTCGGAACAGGGACTCCCGGACGAGCAGTACTTC. This encodes CASSSEQGLPDEQYF.

This rearrangement joins TRBV27 to TRBJ1-1, with D perhaps matching TRBD1 (5 bases). The germline V and J ends were trimmed by 4 bases and 11 bases, with 14 bases remaining between them. The CDR3 is made up of 12 amino acids. The germline gives CDR1 MNHEY, CDR2 SMNVEV (reference sequence). The CDR3 protein is CASSSPGALAFF. The CDR3 DNA reads TGTGCCAGCAGTTCCCCCGGGGCTTTGGCTTTCTTT.

This chain joins TRBV7-9 and TRBJ2-4, with a possible D match to TRBD1 (6 bases). The CDR3 spans 17 residues. CDR1 and CDR2 from the germline V gene are SEHNR and FQNEAQ (reference sequence). V lost 5 bases and J lost 0, with 17 bases in between. The CDR3 DNA reads as TGTGCCAGCAGCCCCGGACAGCTAGTACTAGCCAAAAACATTCAGTACTTC. It yields the protein CASSPGQLVLAKNIQYF.

The chain is built from TRBV6-5 and TRBJ1-3, with TRBD1 matching 7 bases. Germline values: CDR1 MNHEY, CDR2 SVGAGI. This CDR3 is built from 14 residues. After removal of 8 bases from V and 2 bases from J, the junction contained 6 bases not matched to a gene. The CDR3 DNA follows: TGTGCCAGCCAGACAGGGAATCCTGGAAACACCATATATTTT. This codes for CASQTGNPGNTIYF.

This clone was seen a few times. The V gene is TRBV5-5, the J gene TRBJ1-4, with TRBD1 as a possible D gene (6 bases). CDR1 and CDR2 (germline): SGHKS, YYEKEE (reference sequence). The CDR3 is 14 residues long. The germline V and J ends were trimmed by 2 bases and 7 bases, with 12 bases remaining between them. In DNA, the CDR3 is TGTGCCAGCAGCTTAACAGGGAACGGTGAAAAACTGTTTTTT. Its translation: CASSLTGNGEKLFF.

The V call is TRBV18, the J call TRBJ1-2, with a tentative D call TRBD1 (5 bases). V lost 6 bases and J 7 bases, leaving 15 bases between the germline ends. This CDR3 region has 13 residues. CDR1 and CDR2 from the germline V gene are KGHSH and LQKENI. In DNA form, the CDR3 reads TGTGCCAGCTCCCCCCGAGGGGAGTTTGGCTACACCTTC. Its translation is CASSPRGEFGYTF.

This sequence joins TRBV5-4 and TRBJ2-2; 9 nucleotides agree with TRBD1. The CDR3 runs 13 residues. Germline V gene data show CDR1 as SGHNT and CDR2 as YYREEE (reference sequence). V was clipped by 4 bases and J by 8 bases; unmatched bases: 3. This CDR3 is CASSRDREGELFF. The CDR3 coding sequence is TGTGCCAGCAGCCGGGACAGGGAGGGGGAGCTGTTTTTT.

The chain uses TRBV12-5 and TRBJ1-1; no definite D call. Deletions cut 5 bases from V and 5 bases from J, with 3 bases between. Germline lookup yields CDR1 LGHNT and CDR2 FRNRAP. This CDR3 spans 10 amino acids. CDR3 region: CASGGTEAFF. The DNA of the CDR3 is TGTGCTAGTGGTGGAACTGAAGCTTTCTTT.

The chain is built from TRBV19 and TRBJ1-3; a weak D match, TRBD1 (5 bases). The germline CDR1 and CDR2 sequences are LNHDA and SQIVND (reference sequence). The ends were cut back, 3 bases at V and 0 bases at J, with 15 bases in the middle. The CDR3 runs 17 residues. The CDR3 spells CASSIPGTAYSGNTIYF. For the CDR3, the DNA is TGTGCCAGTAGTATTCCGGGGACGGCCTACTCTGGAAACACCATATATTTT.

This clone was detected only once. The chain is built from TRBV29-1 and TRBJ1-2, with D hard to call. The CDR3 is 14 residues long. The V gene's germline CDR1 is SQVTM and CDR2 ANQGSEA. Trimming removed 4 bases from V and 0 bases from J, with 12 bases in between. The CDR3 spells CSVAIGSSNYGYTF. DNA for the CDR3: TGCAGCGTTGCAATCGGGAGTTCTAACTATGGCTACACCTTC.

V and J are TRBV12-5 and TRBJ1-6; 9 bases map to TRBD1. The trim removed 1 base at V and 9 bases at J, leaving 4 bases unmatched. CDR3 length: 15 amino acids. From germline, CDR1 is LGHNT and CDR2 FRNRAP. CDR3 nucleotide sequence: TGTGCTAGTGGTTTGGGAGACAGGGGGGCTTCACCCCTCCACTTT. This encodes CASGLGDRGASPLHF. The full variable domain, completed using reference TRBV12-5 and TRBJ1-6, is DARVTQTPRHKVTEMGQEVTMRCQPILGHNTVFWYRQTMMQGLELLAYFRNRAPLDDSGMPKDRFSAEMPDATLATLKIQPSEPRDSAVYFCASGLGDRGASPLHFGNGTRLTVT.

The genes are TRBV12-1 and TRBJ1-2; no check of the table's D call, TRBD1, against the DNA was made. TRBV12-1 is tagged as a pseudogene. The CDR3 sequence is 15 residues long. The CDR3 DNA sequence: TGTGCCAGCAGCTTGGGGATACAGGTCCTTTCTGGCTACACCTTC. Its translation: CASSLGIQVLSGYTF.

V and J are TRBV7-2 and TRBJ2-7, with D possibly TRBD1 on 6 matching bases. CDR3 length: 15 residues. Germline CDR1 SGHTA, CDR2 FQGNSA. The V end lost 1 base, the J end lost 5 bases, and 15 bases lay between the germline ends. The CDR3 spells CASSLGVGGSDEQYF. Written as DNA, the CDR3 is TGTGCCAGCAGCTTAGGAGTAGGGGGATCTGACGAGCAGTACTTC.

The genes are TRBV5-6 and TRBJ1-1; the match to TRBD1 covers 8 bases. Trimming removed 1 base from V and 1 base from J; junction bases left unmatched: 15. This CDR3 spans 19 amino acids. Germline V gene lookup returns CDR1 SGHDT and CDR2 YYEEEE. CDR3 DNA: TGTGCCAGCAGCTTGTTTTTTCATCCTGGACAGGGACCGAACACTGAAGCTTTCTTT. Encoded protein: CASSLFFHPGQGPNTEAFF. Drawing the rest from reference TRBV5-6 and TRBJ1-1, the complete variable domain is DAGVTQSPTHLIKTRGQQVTLRCSPKSGHDTVSWYQQALGQGPQFIFQYYEEEERQRGNFPDRFSGHQFPNYSSELNVNALLLGDSALYLCASSLFFHPGQGPNTEAFFGQGTRLTVV.

This chain connects TRBV30 to TRBJ1-2; D possibly corresponds to TRBD1 (6 bases). V lost 2 bases and J lost 8, with 18 bases in between. Per germline, CDR1 GTSNPN and CDR2 SVGIG (reference sequence). The CDR3 is 14 residues long. CDR3 amino acids: CAWSNPGQYSGYTF. CDR3 sequence (DNA): TGTGCCTGGAGTAACCCTGGACAGTACTCGGGCTACACCTTC.